The clone carrying this T cell receptor (beta chain) appeared a single time. Its antigen is still unknown. The data derive from a study of shared clonotypes between healthy human individuals. Background on the study: Sampling drew on donors who were a couple of women and a few men aged 18 to 49. Study-level findings and limits: Memory subsets generally showed lower estimated richness than naive subsets. Among four donors, roughly 5.4% of naive CD4 clonotypes were found in common.

The CDR3 spans 11 residues. Deletions cut 0 bases from V and 9 bases from J, with 4 bases between. CDR1 and CDR2 (germline): SGHDT, YYEEEE. Some clones are missing from TCRdb's copy, which holds only in-frame ones; the method was immunoSEQ multiplex PCR. The repertoire consists of 2 million to 2.5 million clones, with approximately 96% occurring once and the leading ten covering more than 0.1%. Sample: naive CD4+ T cells sorted from blood. Noted subset: CD45RA+ positively selected. This clonotype was sampled from a man younger than 30 in good health. The chain uses TRBV5-6 and TRBJ2-4, with unresolved D. The DNA of the CDR3 is TGTGCCAGCAGCTTGGAAAGCATTCAGTACTTC. This encodes CASSLESIQYF.